This is a list of T cell receptor beta chains from one sample in a study of glioma-infiltrating T cells after dendritic cell vaccination. The assay was immunoSEQ multiplex PCR, and TCRdb's table has in-frame clones only and misses some. The repertoire includes roughly 60,000 clones, roughly nine tenths of them detected once, and 9.5% to 13% sits in the top ten. The specimen was blood, collected after dendritic cell vaccination. The receptors come from a human donor with glioblastoma. Both conserved end residues are part of each CDR3. Each record gives: J gene, V gene, clone size, D gene, CDR3 DNA, CDR3 protein. A D gene is named only where the DNA matches it firmly. Expanded clones get a size class; other rows say once, few or many, or leave the size out.

TRBJ2-3	TRBV11-3	NA	TRBD1	TGTGCCAGCAGCTTCTCGGACAGGGGGCGCGGAGATACGCAGTATTTT	CASSFSDRGRGDTQYF
TRBJ1-5	TRBV19	NA	NA	TGTGCCAGTAGTACCGCGGGCAATCAGCCCCAGCATTTT	CASSTAGNQPQHF
TRBJ1-5	TRBV6-6	NA	NA	TGTGCCATCTGGGGAGGGAGTGGCAATCAGCCCCAGCATTTT	CAIWGGSGNQPQHF
TRBJ2-1	TRBV6-5	NA	TRBD2	TGTGCCAGCTCGTTCGGGGCCTCGGGAGGCAATGAGCAGTTCTTC	CASSFGASGGNEQFF
TRBJ2-2	TRBV7-7	NA	TRBD2	TGTGCCAGCAGCTTACGACTAGCGGGGGGATCGAACACCGGGGAGCTGTTTTTT	CASSLRLAGGSNTGELFF
TRBJ1-4	TRBV5-5	NA	NA	TGTGCCAGCAGCACGCGGTCTGTAACTAATGAAAAACTGTTTTTT	CASSTRSVTNEKLFF
TRBJ2-2	TRBV6-6	NA	NA	TGTGCCAGCAGCCCTATCGGGAGTACCACCGGGGAGCTGTTTTTT	CASSPIGSTTGELFF
TRBJ2-5	TRBV7-2	few	TRBD2	TGTGCCAGCAGCCCACAGGGTAGCGGGGGGTACCAAGAGACCCAGTACTTC	CASSPQGSGGYQETQYF
TRBJ1-1	TRBV18	few	NA	TGTGCCAGCTCACCACGAGATCTCCGGAACACTGAAGCTTTCTTT	CASSPRDLRNTEAFF
TRBJ1-3	TRBV18	NA	TRBD1	TGTGCCAGCTCACCAAGCCAGGGGGCTGGAAACACCATATATTTT	CASSPSQGAGNTIYF
TRBJ1-2	TRBV4-1	NA	NA	TGCGCCAGCAGCCAAGATTCCGGACACGCTCCTAACTATGGCTACACCTTC	CASSQDSGHAPNYGYTF
TRBJ2-7	TRBV19	NA	NA	TGTGCCAGTAGTACGCAGGGCCCCTACGAGCAGTACTTC	CASSTQGPYEQYF
TRBJ2-7	TRBV6-1	NA	TRBD2	TGTGCCAGCAGTGAACTAGCGGGGGCTTCATCCTACGAGCAGTACTTC	CASSELAGASSYEQYF
TRBJ1-6	TRBV4-1	NA	NA	TGCGCCAGCAGCCAAGAAACGGGGGTCGGTTCACCCCTCCACTTT	CASSQETGVGSPLHF
TRBJ2-1	TRBV4-3	NA	TRBD2	TGCGCCAGCAGCCCAGGGACTAGCGGGGGGGCGAATGAGCAGTTCTTC	CASSPGTSGGANEQFF
TRBJ1-5	TRBV6-6	NA	NA	TGTGCCAGCAGTTACTCGATAGCTCAGCCCCAGCATTTT	CASSYSIAQPQHF
TRBJ2-1	TRBV4-1	NA	TRBD2	TGCGCCAGCAGCCTGTTGGGGACTAGCGATGGTGAGCAGTTCTTC	CASSLLGTSDGEQFF
TRBJ1-3	TRBV13	NA	NA	TGTGCCAGCAGCTTCGCCCCAGAGGCTGGAAACACCATATATTTT	CASSFAPEAGNTIYF
TRBJ1-5	TRBV6-5	NA	NA	TGTGCCAGCAGTCGCACGGTGAACGGGCAGCCCCAGCATTTT	CASSRTVNGQPQHF
TRBJ1-2	TRBV10-2	NA	NA	TGCGCCAGCAGTGAGAACAGCAACTATGGCTACACCTTC	CASSENSNYGYTF
TRBJ2-7	TRBV5-6	NA	NA	TGTGCCAGCAGTTTGAAAAATTACTACGAGCAGTACTTC	CASSLKNYYEQYF
TRBJ2-7	TRBV11-1	NA	NA	TGTGCCAGCAGCTTAGCGGGGGGATTCTGGGCCCCCTACGAGCAGTACTTC	CASSLAGGFWAPYEQYF
TRBJ2-7	TRBV27	NA	NA	TGTGCCAGCAGTTTAACAGGGAATTTCCTCTACGAGCAGTACTTC	CASSLTGNFLYEQYF